The 10 T cell receptor beta chains below were found in one sample sequenced in a study of blood T cell repertoires in COVID-19. Method: immunoSEQ multiplex PCR; TCRdb's copy keeps in-frame clones and lacks some. Among more than 400,000 clones listed, approximately 83% were seen once. Input material: peripheral blood. The receptors come from a human donor in a cohort sampled during active COVID-19.

A word on this clone: The sample carries other DNA sequences with the same CDR3. V is TRBV5-6 and J is TRBJ2-7, with D unclear. Germline CDR1 SGHDT, CDR2 YYEEEE. CDR3 length: 13 residues. The germline V and J ends were trimmed by 0 bases and 1 base, with 5 bases remaining between them. The CDR3 is CASSLAGSYEQYF. CDR3 in DNA: TGTGCCAGCAGCTTGGCCGGTTCCTACGAGCAGTACTTC. Using reference TRBV5-6 and TRBJ2-7 for the parts outside the CDR3, the full variable domain is DAGVTQSPTHLIKTRGQQVTLRCSPKSGHDTVSWYQQALGQGPQFIFQYYEEEERQRGNFPDRFSGHQFPNYSSELNVNALLLGDSALYLCASSLAGSYEQYFGPGTRLTVT.

The rearrangement joins TRBV11-2 to TRBJ2-7; 8 bases map to TRBD2. The germline V gene has CDR1 SGHAT and CDR2 FQNNGV. This CDR3 contains 13 residues. The V segment lost 6 bases and the J segment 5 bases; nucleotides outside the gene matches: 6. CDR3 sequence (DNA): TGTGCCAGCAGTCCCGGGGGGGAACACGAGCAGTACTTC. The encoded protein is CASSPGGEHEQYF. The entire variable domain, with the rest obtained from reference TRBV11-2 and TRBJ2-7, is as follows: EAGVAQSPRYKIIEKRQSVAFWCNPISGHATLYWYQQILGQGPKLLIQFQNNGVVDDSQLPKDRFSAERLKGVDSTLKIQPAKLEDSAVYLCASSPGGEHEQYFGPGTRLTVT.

The J gene is TRBJ2-5, the V gene TRBV7-2, with 11 bases matching TRBD2. CDR3 length: 19 amino acids. Germline assignment: CDR1 SGHTA and CDR2 FQGNSA. V shed 0 bases and J 2 bases; nucleotides not matched to a gene: 11. The DNA of the CDR3 is TGTGCCAGCAGCTTAGCTGGCCTAGCGGGAGGAGCCCCACAAGAGACCCAGTACTTC. Its protein product is CASSLAGLAGGAPQETQYF.

The CDR3 DNA reads TGTGCCAGCTCATCGAAACCGGGACAGACCACAGATACGCAGTATTTT. Translated, it gives CASSSKPGQTTDTQYF. This chain uses TRBV18 with TRBJ2-3; 7 nucleotides agree with TRBD1. This CDR3 region has 16 residues. V gave up 5 bases and J gave up 2 bases; unmatched junction bases: 10. Germline loops: CDR1 KGHSH, CDR2 LQKENI. Full variable domain (remainder filled in from reference TRBV18 and TRBJ2-3): NAGVMQNPRHLVRRRGQEARLRCSPMKGHSHVYWYRQLPEEGLKFMVYLQKENIIDESGMPKERFSAEFPKEGPSILRIQQVVRGDSAAYFCASSSKPGQTTDTQYFGPGTRLTVL.

The CDR3 loop reads CASTGRWTEAFF. CDR3 nucleotides: TGTGCCAGCACCGGTCGTTGGACTGAAGCTTTCTTT. The rearrangement joins TRBV6-5 to TRBJ1-1; D gene ambiguous. Germline CDR1 is MNHEY and CDR2 is SVGAGI. The CDR3 has 12 amino acids. V lost 7 bases, J lost 5 bases, and 11 bases lay in between.

V gene TRBV3-1 (or the pseudogene TRBV3-2) combines with J gene TRBJ2-3; tentative D call: TRBD2 (6 bases). Germline assignment: CDR1 LGHDT and CDR2 YNNKEL (reference sequence). V gave up 1 base and J gave up 6 bases, with 17 bases separating them. The length of the CDR3 is 16 residues. This CDR3 reads CASSQVVTRGSDTQYF. In DNA form, the CDR3 reads TGTGCCAGCAGCCAAGTCGTGACTAGAGGTTCTGATACGCAGTATTTT.

This rearrangement joins TRBV7-2 to TRBJ2-3; 9 bases align to TRBD2. Germline loops: CDR1 SGHTA, CDR2 FQGNSA. Losses at the gene ends were 5 bases for V and 4 bases for J; bases not matched to a gene: 7. The length of the CDR3 is 15 residues. CDR3 sequence: CASSPKAGGADTQYF. DNA for the CDR3: TGTGCCAGCAGCCCCAAGGCGGGAGGGGCAGATACGCAGTATTTT.

A note on this clone: The sample contains more than one DNA sequence encoding this CDR3. In DNA, the CDR3 is TGTGCCAGCAGCTTAGCGCCTAGCGGGAGCTACGAGCAGTACTTC. It encodes CASSLAPSGSYEQYF. The chain employs TRBV7-2 and TRBJ2-7; 10 positions match TRBD2. The CDR3 has 15 residues. Trimming cost V 0 bases and J 3 bases; bases outside gene matches: 2. Germline loops: CDR1 SGHTA, CDR2 FQGNSA. The full variable domain, with the rest looked up from reference TRBV7-2 and TRBJ2-7, is GAGVSQSPSNKVTEKGKDVELRCDPISGHTALYWYRQSLGQGLEFLIYFQGNSAPDKSGLPSDRFSAERTGGSVSTLTIQRTQQEDSAVYLCASSLAPSGSYEQYFGPGTRLTVT.

The rearrangement links TRBV6-2 or TRBV6-3 to TRBJ2-3, with 9 bases lining up with TRBD2. Germline CDR1 MNHEY, CDR2 SVGEGT. V was pared by 0 bases and J by 4 bases, with 2 bases of the junction left unmatched. The CDR3 covers 15 residues. CDR3 bases: TGTGCCAGCAGTTACTCGGGACTAGCTCCAGATACGCAGTATTTT. Translation: CASSYSGLAPDTQYF.

The chain combines TRBV10-3 with TRBJ2-6; 9 bases agree with TRBD1. This CDR3 spans 16 amino acids. Germline values: CDR1 ENHRY, CDR2 SYGVKD. Trimming at V came to 8 bases and at J to 4 bases, leaving 9 bases not matched to a gene. CDR3 DNA: TGTGCCATCCGAACTACAGGGGGCGCGGGGGCCAACGTCCTGACTTTC. As protein: CAIRTTGGAGANVLTF.